This entry features one TCR beta chain sequence. Its target is unknown. Profiling relied on immunoSEQ multiplex PCR, and the TCRdb table lists in-frame clones only, not all of them. The data show some 69,000 clones, 89% seen once. The record originates from a study of OX40 agonist ivuxolimab in advanced cancers. Study in general: Ivuxolimab, an antibody acting as an agonist of OX40 (CD134), was used to treat patients.

Germline values: CDR1 SGHTA, CDR2 FQGNSA. The CDR3 is 14 amino acids. With V trimmed by 4 bases and J by 5 bases, 7 bases remained unmatched. Findings of the study overall: There was clonal expansion of CD4+ and CD8+ blood T cells by week 6 at 0.1 to 3.0 mg/kg. Partial responders at 0.1-3.0 mg/kg had among the lowest clonal expansion.

The chain carries TRBV7-2 and TRBJ2-7, with 8 bases identical to TRBD2. The starting material was CD4+ or CD8+ T cells sorted from blood, obtained in a trial of the OX40 agonist ivuxolimab. This receptor was taken from an adult with an advanced solid tumor such as melanoma, head and neck, liver or kidney cancer. The CDR3 DNA sequence: TGTGCCAGCAGCTGGGCGGGGGGAGACCACGAGCAGTACTTC. This encodes CASSWAGGDHEQYF.